Listed here are 18 T cell receptor beta chains from one sample, sequenced in a study of OX40 agonist ivuxolimab in advanced cancers. Data came from immunoSEQ multiplex PCR; TCRdb stores just in-frame clones and leaves some out. The table has just under 60,000 clones, about nine tenths seen once. The specimen was CD4+ or CD8+ T cells sorted from blood, collected in a trial of the OX40 agonist ivuxolimab. These receptors all come from an adult with an advanced solid tumor such as melanoma, head and neck, liver or kidney cancer.

This chain uses TRBV4-1 with TRBJ2-1, with 12 nucleotides matching TRBD2. The CDR3 totals 14 residues. Germline CDR1 reads MGHRA; CDR2 reads YSYEKL. V dropped 4 bases and J dropped 14; count of bases not matched to a gene: 9. The CDR3 here is CASSRERLAGVEFF. The CDR3 region has the DNA TGCGCCAGCAGCCGAGAAAGACTAGCGGGAGTGGAGTTCTTC.

The rearrangement uses TRBV28 and TRBJ1-5; no clear D gene. V gave up 3 bases and J gave up 5 bases, with 11 bases separating them. Germline assignment: CDR1 MDHEN and CDR2 SYDVKM. This CDR3 spans 14 amino acids. CDR3 DNA sequence: TGTGCCAGCAGTTTTCCGGACGGGTATCAGCCCCAGCATTTT. Translation gives CASSFPDGYQPQHF.

The CDR3 protein is CASSYSTGVGEQFF. The CDR3 coding sequence is TGTGCCAGCAGTTACTCTACCGGGGTGGGTGAGCAGTTCTTC. The chain couples TRBV6-5 to TRBJ2-1; TRBD2 is a possible D gene (5 bases). V was clipped by 0 bases and J by 9 bases, with 12 bases between them. The CDR3 runs to 14 residues. Germline V CDR1 and CDR2: MNHEY, SVGAGI.

The gene calls are TRBV7-6 and TRBJ2-7, with D possibly matching TRBD1 (5 bases). V was pared by 1 base and J by 2 bases, with 12 bases between. The CDR3 consists of 15 residues. Germline V gives CDR1 SGHVS, CDR2 FNYEAQ. The CDR3 sequence: CASSLEGQGAYEQYF. The DNA of the CDR3 is TGTGCCAGCAGCTTAGAGGGGCAGGGCGCCTACGAGCAGTACTTC.

J is TRBJ2-1 and V is TRBV5-6; D unclear. The germline gives CDR1 SGHDT, CDR2 YYEEEE. This CDR3 region has 15 residues. Trimming removed 0 bases at V and 0 bases at J, with 7 bases between. CDR3 DNA sequence: TGTGCCAGCAGCTTGGTGGCGGTCTCCTACAATGAGCAGTTCTTC. Its protein product is CASSLVAVSYNEQFF.

The V gene is TRBV27, the J gene TRBJ2-3; 8 bases map to TRBD2. In germline, CDR1 is MNHEY, CDR2 SMNVEV (reference sequence). This CDR3 contains 17 residues. V dropped 1 base and J dropped 3; count of bases not matched to a gene: 9. The CDR3 reads CASSLYLREVETDTQYF. CDR3 in DNA: TGTGCCAGCAGTTTATATTTGCGGGAGGTGGAAACAGATACGCAGTATTTT.

The rearrangement uses TRBV6-6 and TRBJ2-1; 7 positions match TRBD2. Germline loops: CDR1 MNHNY, CDR2 SVGAGI (reference sequence). The CDR3 extends over 15 amino acids. Trimming removed 8 bases from V and 2 bases from J; junction bases left unmatched: 9. This chain's CDR3 is CASWGGSGPYNEQFF. Here the CDR3 DNA reads TGTGCCAGCTGGGGGGGTAGCGGGCCCTACAATGAGCAGTTCTTC.

The chain is built from TRBV7-6 and TRBJ2-5; no firm D call. This CDR3 region has 12 residues. The germline V gene has CDR1 SGHVS and CDR2 FNYEAQ. V lost 7 bases to trimming and J lost 5 bases, with 11 bases between them. CDR3 sequence: CASTDRLETQYF. The CDR3 DNA sequence: TGTGCCAGCACCGACCGCCTGGAGACCCAGTACTTC.

This clone has more than one count but fewer than ten. This chain uses TRBV7-9 with TRBJ2-7; either TRBD1 or TRBD2 may fit D (5 bases each). Germline CDR1 SEHNR, CDR2 FQNEAQ (reference sequence). The CDR3 totals 14 residues. The germline V and J ends were trimmed by 5 bases and 0 bases, with 11 bases remaining between them. The CDR3 loop reads CASSARDLSYEQYF. The CDR3 bases are TGTGCCAGCAGCGCCCGGGACCTCTCCTACGAGCAGTACTTC.

The genes are TRBV27 and TRBJ2-5; 8 positions agree with TRBD1. CDR1 and CDR2 (germline): MNHEY, SMNVEV (reference sequence). The CDR3 has 15 amino acids. V trimming: 3 bases; J trimming: 5 bases; junction bases outside the gene matches: 8. The DNA for the CDR3 is TGTGCCAGCAGTTTCGCAGGGGGCGCTCGGGAGACCCAGTACTTC. This sequence encodes CASSFAGGARETQYF.

V gene TRBV5-1 combines with J gene TRBJ2-7; 9 bases fit TRBD1. Germline assignment: CDR1 SGHRS and CDR2 YFSETQ. The CDR3 runs to 16 residues. With V trimmed by 1 base and J by 0 bases, 5 bases remained unmatched. The CDR3 protein is CASSLSPGQGSYEQYF. CDR3 coding DNA: TGCGCCAGCAGCTTGAGCCCGGGACAGGGCTCCTACGAGCAGTACTTC.

The chain employs TRBV19 and TRBJ2-7; 9 nucleotides align to TRBD2. The CDR3 totals 16 residues. Germline lookup yields CDR1 LNHDA and CDR2 SQIVND (reference sequence). V trimming: 5 bases; J trimming: 0 bases; junction bases outside the gene matches: 8. The CDR3 sequence is CASSPGTSLGSYEQYF. Here the CDR3 DNA reads TGTGCCAGTAGTCCCGGGACTAGCTTGGGCTCCTACGAGCAGTACTTC.

The count of this clone is one. J is TRBJ1-3 and V is TRBV4-1, with D possibly matching TRBD1 (5 bases). Trimming took off 3 bases at V and 8 bases at J, with 20 bases between the two ends. The V gene's germline CDR1 is MGHRA and CDR2 YSYEKL. The CDR3 covers 16 residues. As DNA, the CDR3 is TGCGCCAGCAGCCAGAGGTCTTTGACAGCCGCGGACACCATATATTTT. It encodes CASSQRSLTAADTIYF.

The chain is built from TRBV9 and TRBJ2-7, with a weak D call TRBD1 (6 bases). Germline CDR1 is SGDLS and CDR2 is YYNGEE. The CDR3 runs to 17 residues. The V gene lost 2 bases and the J gene lost 4 bases, with 22 bases spanning the gap. CDR3 amino acids: CASSVFPSTGKGYEQYF. The CDR3 DNA sequence: TGTGCCAGCAGCGTCTTCCCCTCGACAGGCAAGGGATACGAGCAGTACTTC. The whole variable domain, filled in from reference TRBV9 and TRBJ2-7, reads DSGVTQTPKHLITATGQRVTLRCSPRSGDLSVYWYQQSLDQGLQFLIQYYNGEERAKGNILERFSAQQFPDLHSELNLSSLELGDSALYFCASSVFPSTGKGYEQYFGPGTRLTVT.

The chain uses TRBV4-3 and TRBJ2-7; weak D call: TRBD1 (6 bases). Germline CDR1 is LGHNA and CDR2 is YSLEER. V was cut by 0 bases and J by 7 bases, with 16 bases left in between. The CDR3 spans 15 residues. The CDR3 loop is CASSQDHSPGTEQYF. CDR3 sequence (DNA): TGCGCCAGCAGCCAAGATCACTCCCCCGGGACAGAGCAGTACTTC.

The chain uses TRBV19 and TRBJ1-1, with D uncertain. V was shortened by 6 bases and J by 8 bases, with 16 bases between the two germline ends. The V gene's germline CDR1 is LNHDA and CDR2 SQIVND (reference sequence). This CDR3 contains 13 residues. The CDR3 DNA sequence: TGTGCCAGTAGCACGGGGTTCCCGGGGGAAGCTTTCTTT. This encodes CASSTGFPGEAFF. The full variable domain, completed using reference TRBV19 and TRBJ1-1, is DGGITQSPKYLFRKEGQNVTLSCEQNLNHDAMYWYRQDPGQGLRLIYYSQIVNDFQKGDIAEGYSVSREKKESFPLTVTSAQKNPTAFYLCASSTGFPGEAFFGQGTRLTVV.

The chain uses TRBV4-3 and TRBJ2-1; a possible D gene is TRBD1 (5 bases). This CDR3 comprises 17 residues. Trimming shortened V by 0 bases and J by 4 bases, and 16 bases separated the two germline ends. Germline V gene data show CDR1 as LGHNA and CDR2 as YSLEER. The CDR3 nucleotides read TGCGCCAGCAGCCAAGATCAGGGCCCCGCTTGGTACAATGAGCAGTTCTTC. It encodes CASSQDQGPAWYNEQFF.

The chain is built from TRBV4-1 and TRBJ2-4, with 12 bases fitting TRBD1. This CDR3 spans 18 amino acids. The trim removed 1 base at V and 3 bases at J, leaving 7 bases unmatched. Germline values: CDR1 MGHRA, CDR2 YSYEKL. Here the CDR3 DNA reads TGCGCCAGCAGCCAAGGAAGGGGACAGGGGGCCCTCAAAAACATTCAGTACTTC. Translating it yields CASSQGRGQGALKNIQYF.